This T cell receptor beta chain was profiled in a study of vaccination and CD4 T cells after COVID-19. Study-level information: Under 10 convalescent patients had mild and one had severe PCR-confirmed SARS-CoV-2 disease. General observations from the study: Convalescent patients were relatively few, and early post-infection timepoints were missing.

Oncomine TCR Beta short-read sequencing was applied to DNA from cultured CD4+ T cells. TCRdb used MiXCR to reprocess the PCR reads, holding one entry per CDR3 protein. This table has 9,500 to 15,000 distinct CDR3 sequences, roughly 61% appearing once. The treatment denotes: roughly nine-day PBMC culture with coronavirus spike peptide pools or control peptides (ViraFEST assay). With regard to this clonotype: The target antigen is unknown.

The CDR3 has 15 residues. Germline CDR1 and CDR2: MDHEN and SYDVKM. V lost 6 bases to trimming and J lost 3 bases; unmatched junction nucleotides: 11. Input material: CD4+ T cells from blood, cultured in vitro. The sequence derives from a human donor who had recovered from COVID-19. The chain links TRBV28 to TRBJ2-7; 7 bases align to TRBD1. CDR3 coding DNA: TGTGCCAGCAGCCTAGGGACAGCCTCCCTCTACGAGCAGTACTTC. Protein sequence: CASSLGTASLYEQYF.